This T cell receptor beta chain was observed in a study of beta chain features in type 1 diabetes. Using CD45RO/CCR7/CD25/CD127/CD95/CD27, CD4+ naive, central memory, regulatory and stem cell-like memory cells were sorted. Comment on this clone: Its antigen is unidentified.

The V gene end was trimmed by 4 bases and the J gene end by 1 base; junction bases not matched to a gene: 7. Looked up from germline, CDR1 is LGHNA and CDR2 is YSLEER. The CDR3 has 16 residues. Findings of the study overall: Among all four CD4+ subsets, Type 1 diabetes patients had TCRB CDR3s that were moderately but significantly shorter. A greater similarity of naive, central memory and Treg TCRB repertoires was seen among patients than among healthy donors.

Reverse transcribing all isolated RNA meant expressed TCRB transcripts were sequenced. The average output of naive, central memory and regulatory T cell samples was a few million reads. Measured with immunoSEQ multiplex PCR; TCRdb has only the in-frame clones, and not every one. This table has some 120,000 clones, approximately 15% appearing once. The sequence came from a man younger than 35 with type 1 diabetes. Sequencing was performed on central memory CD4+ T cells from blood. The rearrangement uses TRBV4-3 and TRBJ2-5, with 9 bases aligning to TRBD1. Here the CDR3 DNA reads TGCGCCAGCAGCCGTCAACCGGGACAGGGCCAAGAGACCCAGTACTTC. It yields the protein CASSRQPGQGQETQYF.